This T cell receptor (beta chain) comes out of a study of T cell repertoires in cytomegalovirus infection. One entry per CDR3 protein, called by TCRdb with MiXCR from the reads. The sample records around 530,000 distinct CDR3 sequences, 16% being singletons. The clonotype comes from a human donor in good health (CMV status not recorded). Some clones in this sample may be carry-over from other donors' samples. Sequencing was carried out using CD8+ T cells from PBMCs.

CDR3 in amino acids: CSARDGLRHMNTEAFF. In DNA form, the CDR3 reads TGCAGTGCTAGAGATGGGTTGCGGCACATGAACACTGAAGCTTTCTTT. The rearrangement joins TRBV20-1 to TRBJ1-1, with unresolved D. CDR1 DFQATT and CDR2 SNEGSKA come from the germline V gene (reference sequence). V was cut by 0 bases and J by 0 bases, with 14 bases left in between. This CDR3 has 16 amino acids.